These T cell receptor beta chains were read from a single sample in a study of T cell responses to AZD1222 COVID-19 vaccine. Assay used: immunoSEQ multiplex PCR; TCRdb lists only in-frame clones, some missing. There are around 120,000 clones in the sample; around 93% occur only once, and 11% to 15% lies in the top ten. The input for sequencing was peripheral blood, taken on day 0 of AZD1222 vaccination. The receptor source for this set is an adult in good health. The conserved cysteine and the conserved F or W are not part of the CDR3 here. Clone size, where shown, is once, few, many, or a class for clones that have expanded.

j_gene: TRBJ2-2
v_gene: TRBV9
abundance: few
CDR3aa: ASSAQGRGNTGELF

j_gene: TRBJ2-3
v_gene: TRBV13
abundance: .
CDR3aa: ASSSTTDGRTDTQY

j_gene: TRBJ1-2
v_gene: TRBV27
abundance: .
CDR3aa: ASSRTGSNYGYT

j_gene: TRBJ2-3
v_gene: TRBV27
abundance: .
CDR3aa: ASSTPHGDTQY

j_gene: TRBJ2-3
v_gene: TRBV5-4
abundance: .
CDR3aa: ASSLWTASSTDTQY

j_gene: TRBJ2-3
v_gene: TRBV11-2
abundance: few
CDR3aa: ASSLGPGGDTQY

j_gene: TRBJ1-2
v_gene: TRBV5-8
abundance: .
CDR3aa: ASSFIMAPMSSGYT

j_gene: TRBJ2-1
v_gene: TRBV7-9
abundance: .
CDR3aa: ASTQGFGNEQF

j_gene: TRBJ2-1
v_gene: TRBV24-1
abundance: .
CDR3aa: ATSEGTSRRRNEQF

j_gene: TRBJ2-2
v_gene: TRBV7-9
abundance: few
CDR3aa: ASSSLAGELF